Listed below are T cell receptor beta chains from one sample, sequenced in a study of blood T cell repertoires in COVID-19. Profiling relied on immunoSEQ multiplex PCR, and the TCRdb table lists in-frame clones only, not all of them. The sample consists of approximately 250,000 clones, 88% of them appearing once. The sequenced sample was PBMCs or T cells enriched from blood (not recorded which). The origin of the receptors is a woman between 35 and 50 years old with acute COVID-19. Both conserved end residues are part of each CDR3. A D gene is named only where the DNA matches it firmly. Not every row has a clone size; where given, it reads once, few, many or a size class.

size	D	V	length	J	DNA	CDR3
NA	TRBD2	TRBV5-6	12	TRBJ2-5	TGTGCCAGCAGTAGCGGGATAAAGACCCAGTACTTC	CASSSGIKTQYF
NA	NA	TRBV30	18	TRBJ2-6	TGTGCCTGGAGTGGGCCCGACAGGTTACTCTCTGGGGCCAACGTCCTGACTTTC	CAWSGPDRLLSGANVLTF
NA	TRBD1	TRBV25-1	15	TRBJ1-2	TGTGCCAGCAGTGAAGACAGGGGGCGACGGGGTGGCTACACCTTC	CASSEDRGRRGGYTF
NA	NA	TRBV19	14	TRBJ1-5	TGTGCCAGTAGTATATCCGGGGGCAATCAGCCCCAGCATTTT	CASSISGGNQPQHF
NA	NA	TRBV24-1	16	TRBJ2-1	TGTGCCACCAGTGATTTGATGCCAGGCTCCTACAATGAGCAGTTCTTC	CATSDLMPGSYNEQFF
NA	TRBD1	TRBV6-5	14	TRBJ1-2	TGTGCCAGCAGTTACTCGAGGGGGCGGGGTGGCTACACCTTC	CASSYSRGRGGYTF
NA	TRBD1	TRBV10-3	15	TRBJ1-1	TGTGCCACGGGGGACAGTCGCCACGGGAACACTGAAGCTTTCTTT	CATGDSRHGNTEAFF
NA	NA	TRBV7-2	15	TRBJ1-6	TGTGCCAGCAGCTTAGTCGCGATGAATAATTCACCCCTCCACTTT	CASSLVAMNNSPLHF
NA	NA	TRBV7-2	14	TRBJ2-2	TGTGCCAGCAGCCTACTTCCAAACACCGGGGAGCTGTTTTTT	CASSLLPNTGELFF
NA	NA	TRBV2	15	TRBJ2-7	TGTGCCAGCACCCCCCCCCAGACTAGTTCCTACGAGCAGTACTTC	CASTPPQTSSYEQYF
NA	NA	TRBV4-1	18	TRBJ1-2	TGCGCCAGCAGCCAAGATCAGGCAGGGGTCGGCCTGAACTATGGCTACACCTTC	CASSQDQAGVGLNYGYTF
NA	TRBD1	TRBV10-3	15	TRBJ1-2	TGTGCCATCAGTTACGCCACGGGACAGAACTATGGCTACACCTTC	CAISYATGQNYGYTF
NA	TRBD1	TRBV14	13	TRBJ1-6	TGTGCCAGCAGCCAGACGACAGGGACACCCCTCCACTTT	CASSQTTGTPLHF
NA	TRBD2	TRBV9	15	TRBJ2-5	TGTGCCAGCAGCGGAGTAGCGGGGATCCAAGAGACCCAGTACTTC	CASSGVAGIQETQYF
NA	NA	TRBV4-3	15	TRBJ2-6	TGCGCCAGCAGCAGAGGGAGCTCTGGGGCCAACGTCCTGACTTTC	CASSRGSSGANVLTF
NA	NA	TRBV7-2	14	TRBJ1-4	TGTGCCAGCAGCCCCGAGATCACTAATGAAAAACTGTTTTTT	CASSPEITNEKLFF
NA	NA	TRBV6-1	15	TRBJ1-1	TGTGCCAGCAGTGAAGATGGGGGCCCGAACACTGAAGCTTTCTTT	CASSEDGGPNTEAFF
NA	TRBD2	TRBV7-2	16	TRBJ2-3	TGTGCCAGCAGCTTAGGGCTAGCGGGAGGCGCAGATACGCAGTATTTT	CASSLGLAGGADTQYF
NA	TRBD1	TRBV19	15	TRBJ2-2	TGTGCCAGTAGCTCACAGGGGGCCCGCACCAGGGAGCTGTTTTTT	CASSSQGARTRELFF
NA	TRBD2	TRBV3-1/TRBV3-2	16	TRBJ2-2	TGTGCCAGCAGCCTCCCTGCGGGGGGGGATGCCGGGGAGCTGTTTTTT	CASSLPAGGDAGELFF
once	TRBD1	TRBV4-3	15	TRBJ2-1	TGCGCCAGCAGCCAAGATCCCAGGGGGCTTAATGAGCAGTTCTTC	CASSQDPRGLNEQFF
NA	NA	TRBV6-2/TRBV6-3	13	TRBJ1-1	TGTGCCAGCAGTTTGGACTTTAACACTGAAGCTTTCTTT	CASSLDFNTEAFF
NA	NA	TRBV4-2	14	TRBJ1-2	TGTGCCAGCAGCCAAGTTCGTACCGCGGGAATTGGCACCTTC	CASSQVRTAGIGTF
NA	NA	TRBV30	16	TRBJ1-4	TGTGCCTGGAACCGGAGGTTAGGTCCGACTAATGAAAAACTGTTTTTT	CAWNRRLGPTNEKLFF
NA	NA	TRBV19	14	TRBJ1-6	TGTGCCAGTAGTACCGGACTGATTAATTCACCCCTCCACTTT	CASSTGLINSPLHF
NA	NA	TRBV19	14	TRBJ2-3	TGTGCCAGTAGGGTCGGACAAATCACAGATACGCAGTATTTT	CASRVGQITDTQYF
NA	NA	TRBV3-1/TRBV3-2	15	TRBJ2-7	TGTGCCAGCAGCCCCTCCCCCGGACTTAACTACGAGCAGTACTTC	CASSPSPGLNYEQYF
NA	NA	TRBV7-9	15	TRBJ2-3	TGTGCCAGCAGCTTAGCCGGAGCTAGCACAGATACGCAGTATTTT	CASSLAGASTDTQYF
NA	NA	TRBV12-3/TRBV12-4	13	TRBJ1-6	TGTGCCAGCAGGTTTATAGTAGATTCACCCCTCCACTTT	CASRFIVDSPLHF
few	NA	TRBV6-5	15	TRBJ2-2	TGTGCCAGCAGTTACGGTCAGGGATACACCGGGGAGCTGTTTTTT	CASSYGQGYTGELFF
NA	TRBD1	TRBV2	12	TRBJ1-2	TGTGCCGCGGGGGGGACAGAATCTGGCTACACCTTC	CAAGGTESGYTF
NA	NA	TRBV7-5	16	TRBJ2-1	TGTGCCAGAAGCCAGACCGGGACTAGCGGCTACAATGAGCAGTTCTTC	CARSQTGTSGYNEQFF
NA	TRBD2	TRBV3-1/TRBV3-2	18	TRBJ2-2	TGTGCCAGCAGCCAGGGGATAGGCCTAGCGGGTAGCACCGGGGAGCTGTTTTTT	CASSQGIGLAGSTGELFF
many	TRBD2	TRBV11-2	12	TRBJ2-7	TGTGCCAGCAGCCGGGGGGACTACGAGCAGTACTTC	CASSRGDYEQYF
NA	NA	TRBV3-1/TRBV3-2	16	TRBJ2-3	TGTGCCAGCAGCCAAGAGGGGGCAGAGGTCACAGATACGCAGTATTTT	CASSQEGAEVTDTQYF
NA	NA	TRBV15	15	TRBJ1-4	TGTGCCACCAGCTCCGGCGGGCGGATTAATGAAAAACTGTTTTTT	CATSSGGRINEKLFF